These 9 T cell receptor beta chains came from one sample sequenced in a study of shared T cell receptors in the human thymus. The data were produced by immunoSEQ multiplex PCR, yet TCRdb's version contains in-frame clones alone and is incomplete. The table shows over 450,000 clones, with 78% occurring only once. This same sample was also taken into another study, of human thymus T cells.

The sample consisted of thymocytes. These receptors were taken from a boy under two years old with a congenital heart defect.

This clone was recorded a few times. CDR3 residues: CASSFRTDYEQYF. For the CDR3, the DNA is TGTGCCAGCAGCTTTAGGACAGACTACGAGCAGTACTTC. V is TRBV7-9 and J is TRBJ2-7; D is possibly TRBD1 (6 bases). The CDR3 runs to 13 residues. Germline CDR1 is SEHNR and CDR2 is FQNEAQ (reference sequence). V was shortened by 3 bases and J by 3 bases, with 9 bases between the two germline ends. The complete variable domain, with remaining parts taken from reference TRBV7-9 and TRBJ2-7, reads DTGVSQNPRHKITKRGQNVTFRCDPISEHNRLYWYRQTLGQGPEFLTYFQNEAQLEKSRLLSDRFSAERPKGSFSTLEIQRTEQGDSAMYLCASSFRTDYEQYFGPGTRLTVT.

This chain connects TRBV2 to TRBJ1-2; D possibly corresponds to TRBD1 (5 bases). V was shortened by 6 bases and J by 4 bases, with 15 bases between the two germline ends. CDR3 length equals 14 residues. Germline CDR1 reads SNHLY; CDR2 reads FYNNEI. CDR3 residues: CASRDNGESYGYTF. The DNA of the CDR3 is TGTGCCAGCAGGGACAATGGGGAAAGCTATGGCTACACCTTC.

The CDR3 protein is CASSFGGRGGELFF. The CDR3 bases are TGCGCCAGCAGCTTCGGAGGGAGGGGCGGGGAGCTGTTTTTT. The chain uses TRBV5-1 and TRBJ2-2, with TRBD2 identical over 7 bases. J was trimmed by 7 bases and V by 2 bases; bases with no gene match: 5. Germline V CDR1 and CDR2: SGHRS, YFSETQ. The CDR3 contains 14 residues. Variable domain in full (rest from reference TRBV5-1 and TRBJ2-2): KAGVTQTPRYLIKTRGQQVTLSCSPISGHRSVSWYQQTPGQGLQFLFEYFSETQRNKGNFPGRFSGRQFSNSRSEMNVSTLELGDSALYLCASSFGGRGGELFFGEGSRLTVL.

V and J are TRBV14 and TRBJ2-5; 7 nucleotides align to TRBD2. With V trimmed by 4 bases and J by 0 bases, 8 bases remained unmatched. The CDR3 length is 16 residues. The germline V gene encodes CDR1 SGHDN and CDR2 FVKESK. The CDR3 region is CASSLGRARHQETQYF. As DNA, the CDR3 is TGTGCCAGCAGCCTAGGGAGGGCACGGCACCAAGAGACCCAGTACTTC.

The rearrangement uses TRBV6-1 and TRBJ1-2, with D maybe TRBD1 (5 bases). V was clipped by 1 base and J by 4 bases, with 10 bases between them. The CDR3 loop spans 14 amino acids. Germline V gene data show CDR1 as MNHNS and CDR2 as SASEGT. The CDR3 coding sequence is TGTGCCAGCAGTGAAGATCGCAGGGCCTATGGCTACACCTTC. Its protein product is CASSEDRRAYGYTF.

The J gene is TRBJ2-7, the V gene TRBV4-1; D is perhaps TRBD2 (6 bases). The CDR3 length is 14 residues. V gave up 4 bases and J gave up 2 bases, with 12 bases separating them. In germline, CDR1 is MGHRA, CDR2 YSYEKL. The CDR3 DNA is TGCGCCAGCAGCCCCCTCGGGGGACCCTACGAGCAGTACTTC. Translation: CASSPLGGPYEQYF.

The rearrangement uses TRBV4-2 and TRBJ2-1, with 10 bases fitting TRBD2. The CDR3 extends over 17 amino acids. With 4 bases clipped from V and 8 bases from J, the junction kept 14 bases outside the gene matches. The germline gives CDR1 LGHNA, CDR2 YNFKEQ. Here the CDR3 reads CASSPEIASGSPHEQFF. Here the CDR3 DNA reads TGTGCCAGCAGCCCTGAGATAGCTAGCGGGAGCCCCCATGAGCAGTTCTTC.

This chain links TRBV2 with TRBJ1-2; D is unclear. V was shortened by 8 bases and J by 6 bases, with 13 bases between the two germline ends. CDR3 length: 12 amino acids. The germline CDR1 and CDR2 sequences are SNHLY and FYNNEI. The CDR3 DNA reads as TGTGCCAGCTCACCTACAGAGAATGGCTACACCTTC. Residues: CASSPTENGYTF.

CDR3 sequence (DNA): TGTGCCAGCAGCTTGGAGCGGACCACGGGGGAGACCCAGTACTTC. Protein: CASSLERTTGETQYF. The rearrangement links TRBV5-4 to TRBJ2-5, with a possible D match to TRBD2 (5 bases). The CDR3 covers 15 residues. The germline V and J ends were trimmed by 0 bases and 5 bases, with 14 bases remaining between them. Germline loops: CDR1 SGHNT, CDR2 YYREEE (reference sequence).